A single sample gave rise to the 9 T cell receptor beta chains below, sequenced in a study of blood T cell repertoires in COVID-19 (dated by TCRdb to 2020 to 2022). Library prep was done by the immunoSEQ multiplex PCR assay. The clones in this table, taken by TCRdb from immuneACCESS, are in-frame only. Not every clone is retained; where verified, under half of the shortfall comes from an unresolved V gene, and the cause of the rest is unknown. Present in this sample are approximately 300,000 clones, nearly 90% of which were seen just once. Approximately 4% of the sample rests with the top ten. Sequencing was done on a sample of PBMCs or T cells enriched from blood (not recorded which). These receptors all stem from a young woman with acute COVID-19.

The CDR3: CASSQTSGRPETQYF. CDR3 coding DNA: TGTGCCAGCAGCCAAACTAGCGGGAGACCGGAGACCCAGTACTTC. The rearrangement links TRBV28 to TRBJ2-5, with 11 bases identical to TRBD2. This CDR3 is built from 15 residues. The germline V gene encodes CDR1 MDHEN and CDR2 SYDVKM. J lost 5 bases, V lost 6 bases, and 8 bases had no gene match.

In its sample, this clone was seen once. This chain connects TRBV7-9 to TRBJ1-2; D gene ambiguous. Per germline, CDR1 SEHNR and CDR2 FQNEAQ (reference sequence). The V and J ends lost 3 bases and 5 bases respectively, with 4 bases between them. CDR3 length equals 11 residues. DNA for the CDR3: TGTGCCAGCAGCTTGGAGTATGGCTACACCTTC. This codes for CASSLEYGYTF.

CDR3 sequence (DNA): TGTGCCAGCAGCCAAGAGGGCTCGTCTTGGGGCGATGAAAAACTGTTTTTT. It translates to CASSQEGSSWGDEKLFF. This chain joins TRBV3-1 (or the pseudogene TRBV3-2) and TRBJ1-4; D is possibly TRBD1 (5 bases). The germline V gene encodes CDR1 LGHDT and CDR2 YNNKEL (reference sequence). Trimming cost V 0 bases and J 6 bases, with 17 bases left between them. CDR3 length: 17 amino acids.

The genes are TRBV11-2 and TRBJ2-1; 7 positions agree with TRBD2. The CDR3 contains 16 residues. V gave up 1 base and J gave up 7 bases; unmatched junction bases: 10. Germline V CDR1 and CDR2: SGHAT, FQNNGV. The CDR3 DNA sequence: TGTGCCAGCAGCTTAGGGTGGGGAGGGCAGTTGAATGAGCAGTTCTTC. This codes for CASSLGWGGQLNEQFF.

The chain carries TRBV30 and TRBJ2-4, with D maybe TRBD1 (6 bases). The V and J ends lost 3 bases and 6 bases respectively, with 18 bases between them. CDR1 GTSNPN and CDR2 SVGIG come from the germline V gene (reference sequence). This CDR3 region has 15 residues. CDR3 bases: TGTGCCTGGAGCCTGGACAGTCCCCCGGGAAACATTCAGTACTTC. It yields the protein CAWSLDSPPGNIQYF.

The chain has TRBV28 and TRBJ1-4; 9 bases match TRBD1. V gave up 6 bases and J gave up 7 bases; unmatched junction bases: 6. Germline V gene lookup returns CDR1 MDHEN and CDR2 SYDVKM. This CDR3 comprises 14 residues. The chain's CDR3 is CASSNGQGSEKLFF. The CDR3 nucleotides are TGTGCCAGCAGCAATGGACAGGGGTCTGAAAAACTGTTTTTT.

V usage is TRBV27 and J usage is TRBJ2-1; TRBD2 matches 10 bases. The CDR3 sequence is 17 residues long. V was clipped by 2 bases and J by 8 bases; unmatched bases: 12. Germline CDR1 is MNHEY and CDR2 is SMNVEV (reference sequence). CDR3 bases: TGTGCCAGCAGTTTAATCGCTAGCGGGAGTTCTTTTCATGAGCAGTTCTTC. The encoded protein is CASSLIASGSSFHEQFF.

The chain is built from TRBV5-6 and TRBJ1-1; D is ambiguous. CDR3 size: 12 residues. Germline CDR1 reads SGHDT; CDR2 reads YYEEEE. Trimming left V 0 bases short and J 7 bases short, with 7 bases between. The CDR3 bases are TGTGCCAGCAGCTTGGGTGGGCATGAAGCTTTCTTT. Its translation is CASSLGGHEAFF.

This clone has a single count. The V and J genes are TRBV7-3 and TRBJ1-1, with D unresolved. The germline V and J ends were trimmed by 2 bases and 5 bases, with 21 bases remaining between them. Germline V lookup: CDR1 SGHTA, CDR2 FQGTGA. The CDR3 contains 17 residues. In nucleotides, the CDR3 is TGTGCCAGCAGCTTATCCCCGAGGAGTGAGGGTGAAACTGAAGCTTTCTTT. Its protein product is CASSLSPRSEGETEAFF.